This passage covers 19 T cell receptor gamma chains from one sample sequenced in a study of γδ T cells in repeated Plasmodium falciparum infection. TCRdb ran CATT on the multiplex PCR reads. Found here are several thousand gamma-chain clones, around 3.7% of them singletons; the top ten hold about a third. Gammadelta T cells were flow-sorted from PBMC into Vgamma9/Vdelta2+ and Vdelta2-negative populations for bulk analysis. Sequencing was done on a sample of gamma-delta T cells from blood. Receptors originate from a pool of human donors (malaria-infected and uninfected, not separated).

In its sample, this clone ranks as medium-sized (0.01 to 0.1%). This sequence joins TRGV5 and TRGJ1 or TRGJ2. V dropped 0 bases and J dropped 8; count of bases not matched to a gene: 13. This CDR3 is 15 amino acids long. Per the germline V gene, CDR1 is VINAFY and CDR2 is YDVSNSKD. This chain's CDR3 is CATWDRLDQINKKLF. In DNA form, the CDR3 reads TGTGCCACCTGGGACAGGCTCGACCAGATTAATAAGAAACTCTTT.

This clone was counted a few times. TCRdb's protein, taken from a much larger clone, differs from this DNA's translation at residue 4, likely owing to a read error; the protein displayed comes from the DNA. V gene TRGV9 combines with J gene TRGJ1 or TRGJ2. Here the J gene was assigned by germline matching of the DNA, as TCRdb has none. This CDR3 has 13 residues. CDR1 is GITISATS and CDR2 is ISYDGTV in the germline V gene (reference sequence). CDR3 sequence (DNA): TGTGCCTTGTTGGAGCCACATTATTATAAGAAACTCTTT. This translates into CALLEPHYYKKLF.

Many counts were recorded for this clone. This may come from a read error, since a much larger clone is one base off. The DNA is omitted, as the CDR3 cannot be located on it reliably, and the CDR3 follows TCRdb's listing. Other nucleotide sequences from this sample produce the same CDR3. CDR3 loop: CALFPLRNSLAVEQHLLSQVSIGRIQHF. J gene calling gave no result, while the V gene is TRGV9. Germline V lookup: CDR1 GITISATS, CDR2 ISYDGTV (reference sequence). Inclusive of both ends, the CDR3 amounts to 28 amino acids.

This clone was detected only a few times. This DNA translates differently at residue 3 from the TCRdb protein, which is that of a much larger clone; a read error is likely, and the protein shown is the DNA's own translation. This chain connects TRGV9 to TRGJP. TCRdb leaves out the J gene; it was filled in here by matching the DNA to germline. Germline V gene lookup returns CDR1 GITISATS and CDR2 ISYDGTV (reference sequence). CDR3 size: 16 residues. The CDR3 here is CASWEVIELGKKIKVF. CDR3 sequence (DNA): TGTGCCTCGTGGGAGGTCATTGAGTTGGGCAAAAAAATCAAGGTATTT.

By sample fraction, this clone is medium-sized. The chain has TRGV4 and TRGJ1 or TRGJ2. The CDR3 loop spans 13 amino acids. Germline V gene data show CDR1 as EGSTGY and CDR2 as YDSYTSSV. J gave up 1 base and V 5 bases, and 5 bases lay outside the gene matches. The CDR3 reads CATWVENYYKKLF. CDR3 sequence (DNA): TGTGCCACCTGGGTCGAAAATTATTATAAGAAACTCTTT.

This clone was observed at least ten times. The TCRdb protein comes from a much larger clone and disagrees with this DNA's translation at residue 3, likely due to a read error; the protein given here is derived from the DNA. The rearrangement uses TRGV2 and TRGJ1 or TRGJ2. There are 12 residues in the CDR3. Germline-derived CDR1 and CDR2 are EGSNGY and YDSYNSKV. The CDR3 region is CAAWLDYYKKLF. For the CDR3, the DNA is TGTGCCGCCTGGTTAGATTATTATAAGAAACTCTTT.

With respect to this clone: TCRdb lists the protein of a much larger clone for this DNA, which differs at residue 11, so this is likely a read error; the protein given here is translated from the DNA itself. The chain is built from TRGV9 and TRGJP. This CDR3 comprises 16 residues. Per germline, CDR1 GITISATS and CDR2 ISYDGTV (reference sequence). This chain's CDR3 is CALWEEEELGRKIKVF. In nucleotides, the CDR3 is TGTGCCTTGTGGGAGGAGGAGGAGTTGGGCAGAAAAATCAAGGTATTT.

In regard to this clone: A far bigger clonotype differs at one base, so this is likely a read error. The sample carries other DNA sequences with the same CDR3. This chain links TRGV9 with TRGJP. This CDR3 contains 17 residues. Per the germline V gene, CDR1 is GITISATS and CDR2 is ISYDGTV (reference sequence). The CDR3 nucleotides read TGTGCCTTGTGGGAGGTGCTGGGAGAGCTGGGCAAAAAAATCAAGGTATTT. This codes for CALWEVLGELGKKIKVF.

In this sample, this clone turned up a few times. A far larger clone is only one base removed, so a read error is likely. The same CDR3 also results from other DNA sequences found in this sample. No J gene was assigned, while the V gene was called as TRGV9. Germline V gives CDR1 GITISATS, CDR2 ISYDGTV (reference sequence). The CDR3 has 16 amino acids. For the CDR3, the DNA is TGTGCCTTGTGGGAGGTGTTTAGAAGTAGTGATTGGATTAAGACGTTT. Encoded protein: CALWEVFRSSDWIKTF.

By sample share, this clone is medium-sized. The chain joins TRGV2 to TRGJ1 or TRGJ2. CDR1 is EGSNGY, CDR2 YDSYNSKV, per germline. J gave up 0 bases and V 1 base, and 3 bases lay outside the gene matches. The CDR3 sequence is 14 residues long. The CDR3 loop reads CATWDGLNYYKKLF. The CDR3 DNA is TGTGCCACCTGGGACGGTCTGAATTATTATAAGAAACTCTTT.

This clone was seen a few times. The protein TCRdb gives is from a much larger clone and does not agree with this DNA's translation at residue 10, likely a read error; the protein shown here comes from the DNA. The chain has TRGV9 and TRGJP. TCRdb carries no J gene annotation; the J gene was assigned here by matching the DNA with germline. In germline, CDR1 is GITISATS, CDR2 ISYDGTV (reference sequence). The CDR3 is 15 amino acids. CDR3 region: CALWEVRLGRKIKVF. The CDR3 nucleotides read TGTGCCTTGTGGGAGGTGCGTTTGGGCAGAAAAATCAAGGTATTT.

Worth noting for this clone: A read error is likely here: a far larger clone is one base away. At the DNA level, this CDR3 is encoded by other sequences in the same sample as well. The V call is TRGV9, the J call TRGJP. Because TCRdb records no J gene, it was assigned here through a match of the DNA to germline. The CDR3 is 15 amino acids. The germline V gene has CDR1 GITISATS and CDR2 ISYDGTV (reference sequence). CDR3 sequence reads: CALWDSELGKKIKVF. The CDR3 DNA reads as TGTGCCTTGTGGGATTCCGAGTTGGGCAAGAAAATCAAGGTATTT.

A note on this clone: The protein in TCRdb stems from a much larger clone and differs at residue 5 from this DNA's translation, likely a read error; here the protein is translated from the DNA. V is TRGV4 and J is TRGJP1. Germline CDR1 reads EGSTGY; CDR2 reads YDSYTSSV. There are 16 residues in the CDR3. The CDR3, as DNA: TGTGCCACCTGGTATGGGTTCCATCACACTGGTTGGTTCAAGATATTT. This encodes CATWYGFHHTGWFKIF.

This clone has just a few counts. The amino acid sequence in TCRdb belongs to a much larger clone and departs from this DNA's translation at residue 10, likely a sequencing read error; the sequence shown is translated from the DNA. The V and J genes are TRGV9 and TRGJP. Since TCRdb gives no J gene, matching the DNA to germline was used here to assign it. This CDR3 is 17 amino acids long. CDR1 GITISATS and CDR2 ISYDGTV come from the germline V gene (reference sequence). The CDR3 loop reads CALWEVHAESGKKIKVF. The CDR3 nucleotides are TGTGCCTTGTGGGAGGTGCACGCGGAGTCGGGCAAAAAAATCAAGGTATTT.

This clone appeared a few times. The V and J genes are TRGV9 and TRGJP. Here the J gene was assigned by germline matching of the DNA, as TCRdb has none. Germline assignment: CDR1 GITISATS and CDR2 ISYDGTV (reference sequence). Trimming took 0 bases from V and 4 from J; bases not matched to a gene: 6. The CDR3 has 18 residues. The CDR3, as DNA: TGTGCCTTGTGGGAGGTGCATTTCCAAGAGTTGGGCAAAAAAATCAAGGTATTT. Its translation is CALWEVHFQELGKKIKVF.

There are a few counts of this clone. The protein in TCRdb stems from a much larger clone and differs at residue 15 from this DNA's translation, likely a read error; here the protein is translated from the DNA. V gene TRGV9 combines with J gene TRGJP. Germline V gene lookup returns CDR1 GITISATS and CDR2 ISYDGTV (reference sequence). CDR3 length: 17 amino acids. CDR3 in DNA: TGTGCCTTGTGGGAGGGAGAACAAGAGTTGGGCAAAAAAATCATGGTATTT. It translates to CALWEGEQELGKKIMVF.

About this clone: The protein in TCRdb stems from a much larger clone and differs at residue 7 from this DNA's translation, likely a read error; here the protein is translated from the DNA. This sequence joins TRGV9 and TRGJP. The J gene, not given by TCRdb, was assigned here from a germline match of the nucleotide sequence. Trimming cost V 2 bases and J 4 bases; bases outside gene matches: 5. From germline, CDR1 is GITISATS and CDR2 ISYDGTV (reference sequence). This CDR3 has 17 amino acids. The CDR3 loop is CALWEEPQELGKKIKVF. In DNA form, the CDR3 reads TGTGCCTTGTGGGAGGAACCCCAAGAGTTGGGCAAAAAAATCAAGGTATTT.

This clone was counted between two and nine times. With a far larger clone one base away, a read error is the likely cause. Different DNA sequences within this sample yield the same CDR3. The chain couples TRGV2 to TRGJ1 or TRGJ2. The V gene's germline CDR1 is EGSNGY and CDR2 YDSYNSKV. V was pared by 1 base and J by 7 bases, with 4 bases of the junction left unmatched. This CDR3 contains 12 residues. The CDR3, as DNA: TGTGCCACCTGGGACGGAGGGTATAAGAAACTCTTT. It yields the protein CATWDGGYKKLF.

Concerning this clone itself: TCRdb attributes to this sequence the protein of a much larger clone, which differs from the DNA translation at residue 5; a read error is likely, and the protein displayed is translated from the DNA. The chain couples TRGV4 to TRGJ1 or TRGJ2. The CDR3 covers 11 residues. The J segment lost 4 bases and the V segment lost 5 bases, leaving 2 bases of the junction unmatched. The germline CDR1 and CDR2 sequences are EGSTGY and YDSYTSSV. The CDR3: CATWAYYKKLF. The DNA for the CDR3 is TGTGCCACCTGGGCCTATTATAAGAAACTCTTT.